Listed here are 30 T cell receptor beta chains from one sample, sequenced in a study of beta chain features in type 1 diabetes (dated by TCRdb to 2016 to 2019). The library came from the immunoSEQ multiplex PCR assay. The entire amount of isolated RNA was reverse transcribed using the High Capacity cDNA Reverse Transcription Kit, so the sequenced TCRB transcripts were expressed ones. TCRdb re-hosts the immuneACCESS table, in-frame sequences only. Its copies lack some clones; in the studies checked, an unresolved V gene accounts for under half of them, and the cause for the rest is not known. Within this sample are under 90,000 clones, with 25% to 35% of them counted one time only. Jointly, the top ten make up 0.45% of the sample. Material: stem cell memory CD4+ T cells from blood. The cell subset or site label corresponds to: stem cell-like memory CD4+ T cells. These receptors were obtained from a woman under 30 in good health.

The CDR3 sequence is CASSEGLPDTQYF. For the CDR3, the DNA is TGTGCCAGCAGCGAGGGGCTCCCAGATACGCAGTATTTT. The V gene is TRBV9, the J gene TRBJ2-3; TRBD1 might be the D (5 bases). Germline CDR1 and CDR2: SGDLS and YYNGEE. CDR3 length: 13 amino acids. Trimming removed 3 bases from V and 4 bases from J, with 9 bases in between.

This CDR3 is CASSLSALGRKETQYF. Here the CDR3 DNA reads TGTGCCAGCAGTTTATCGGCCCTTGGCCGCAAAGAGACCCAGTACTTC. J is TRBJ2-5 and V is TRBV27; unclear D gene. The CDR3 has 16 amino acids. The V gene lost 0 bases and the J gene lost 3 bases, with 14 bases spanning the gap. Germline V lookup: CDR1 MNHEY, CDR2 SMNVEV (reference sequence).

This clone was observed a single time. The rearrangement links TRBV1 to TRBJ1-5; the D call of TRBD1 is as the table states it, not checked on the DNA. TRBV1 is a listed pseudogene. CDR3 length equals 16 residues. CDR3 DNA: TGCACCAGCAGCCAAGATCGGACAGGGGGACCTCAGCCCCAGCATTTT. Protein: CTSSQDRTGGPQPQHF.

This rearrangement joins TRBV6-1 to TRBJ2-3, with D possibly TRBD1 on 5 matching bases. Trimming removed 6 bases from V and 3 bases from J, with 16 bases in between. The CDR3 length is 15 residues. CDR1 is MNHNS and CDR2 is SASEGT in the germline V gene. The CDR3 DNA is TGTGCCAGCAGACCGGCAGGGTACTTTACAGATACGCAGTATTTT. It is translated as CASRPAGYFTDTQYF.

V gene TRBV14 combines with J gene TRBJ1-2, with 7 bases lining up with TRBD1. Per the germline V gene, CDR1 is SGHDN and CDR2 is FVKESK. The CDR3 runs to 14 residues. V dropped 5 bases and J dropped 2; count of bases not matched to a gene: 5. The DNA for the CDR3 is TGTGCCAGCAGCTATGGGGGACAGAACTATGGCTACACCTTC. Its protein product is CASSYGGQNYGYTF.

J is TRBJ2-1 and V is TRBV28, with 13 bases lining up with TRBD2. V lost 3 bases, J lost 8 bases, and 4 bases stayed unmatched. The CDR3 totals 15 residues. From germline, CDR1 is MDHEN and CDR2 SYDVKM. The CDR3 DNA reads TGTGCCAGCAGTTTGGAAACTAGCGGGAGGGATGAGCAGTTCTTC. It is translated as CASSLETSGRDEQFF.

The rearrangement links TRBV30 to TRBJ2-7; 13 bases agree with TRBD2. V shed 2 bases and J 5 bases; nucleotides not matched to a gene: 12. This CDR3 region has 17 residues. CDR1 and CDR2 (germline): GTSNPN, SVGIG (reference sequence). The CDR3 region is CAWSSRLAGGLSDEQYF. The DNA for the CDR3 is TGTGCCTGGAGTTCAAGACTAGCGGGGGGACTCAGCGACGAGCAGTACTTC.

This chain uses TRBV2 with TRBJ2-1; TRBD2 aligns across 8 bases. V lost 6 bases to trimming and J lost 2 bases; unmatched junction nucleotides: 9. Germline V lookup: CDR1 SNHLY, CDR2 FYNNEI. There are 16 residues in the CDR3. Here the CDR3 DNA reads TGTGCCAGCAGGGAAACGGGACTAGGGGCCTACAATGAGCAGTTCTTC. Residues: CASRETGLGAYNEQFF.

The rearrangement links TRBV4-2 to TRBJ1-1; D might be TRBD1 (5 bases). This CDR3 is built from 14 residues. V was shortened by 5 bases and J by 7 bases, with 17 bases between the two germline ends. From germline, CDR1 is LGHNA and CDR2 YNFKEQ. The CDR3 region is CASSAGGAGLEAFF. The CDR3 nucleotides read TGTGCCAGCAGCGCCGGAGGGGCAGGCCTTGAAGCTTTCTTT.

The chain couples TRBV7-9 to TRBJ1-5, with unresolved D. The CDR3 runs to 13 residues. With 6 bases removed from V and 0 bases from J, the gap between germline ends came to 6 bases. The germline CDR1 and CDR2 sequences are SEHNR and FQNEAQ (reference sequence). CDR3 coding DNA: TGTGCCAGCAGACAAAATAGCAATCAGCCCCAGCATTTT. Amino acid sequence: CASRQNSNQPQHF.

The chain is built from TRBV19 and TRBJ2-4; 11 bases line up with TRBD1. Germline trimming cut 5 bases from V and 1 base from J; bases unmatched to any gene: 1. There are 15 residues in the CDR3. Germline V gives CDR1 LNHDA, CDR2 SQIVND (reference sequence). In DNA, the CDR3 is TGTGCCAGTAGTGGGACAGGGGGTGCCAAAAACATTCAGTACTTC. It codes for CASSGTGGAKNIQYF.

The chain employs TRBV4-3 and TRBJ2-5, with 9 bases fitting TRBD2. V was clipped by 2 bases and J by 3 bases; unmatched bases: 4. The CDR3 loop spans 15 amino acids. From germline, CDR1 is LGHNA and CDR2 YSLEER. CDR3 coding DNA: TGCGCCAGCAGCCAAACCGGGACTAGCAAAGAGACCCAGTACTTC. Translating it yields CASSQTGTSKETQYF.

The V and J genes are TRBV25-1 and TRBJ2-5; a weak D match, TRBD1 (6 bases). Judging by the DNA end, TRBJ2-7 fits better; the J call may be wrong. The CDR3 has 11 amino acids. Per germline, CDR1 MGHDK and CDR2 SYGVNS. This chain's CDR3 is CASKGVYEQYF. The CDR3 nucleotides read TGTGCCAGCAAGGGGGTCTACGAGCAGTACTTC.

This rearrangement joins TRBV7-2 to TRBJ2-4, with a weak D call TRBD2 (7 bases). This CDR3 comprises 14 residues. Germline CDR1 reads SGHTA; CDR2 reads FQGNSA. Trimming removed 1 base at V and 7 bases at J, with 11 bases between. Here the CDR3 reads CASSLEGGRNIQYF. In DNA, the CDR3 is TGTGCCAGCAGCTTAGAGGGGGGGAGGAACATTCAGTACTTC.

This rearrangement joins TRBV5-8 to TRBJ1-5, with 7 bases aligning to TRBD1. In germline, CDR1 is SGHTS, CDR2 YDEGEE. Unmatched junction bases numbered 2, after V lost 0 bases and J lost 2 bases. This CDR3 has 15 residues. Here the CDR3 DNA reads TGTGCCAGCAGCTTGGTGGGACAGCGCAATCAGCCCCAGCATTTT. This gives the protein CASSLVGQRNQPQHF.

This clone showed up just a few times. This rearrangement joins TRBV11-2 to TRBJ2-7; TRBD1 matches 11 bases. Germline CDR1 and CDR2: SGHAT and FQNNGV. This CDR3 has 15 amino acids. The J segment lost 3 bases and the V segment lost 5 bases, leaving 6 bases of the junction unmatched. The CDR3 reads CASSTRDRGFYEQYF. CDR3 DNA: TGTGCCAGCAGCACCCGGGACAGGGGGTTCTACGAGCAGTACTTC.

The chain has TRBV6-4 and TRBJ2-3; 8 nucleotides agree with TRBD2. The CDR3 is made up of 15 amino acids. V was pared by 5 bases and J by 1 base, with 5 bases of the junction left unmatched. Looked up from germline, CDR1 is MRHNA and CDR2 is SNTAGT. CDR3 in amino acids: CASSRTSHGTDTQYF. Written as DNA, the CDR3 is TGTGCCAGCAGTCGGACTAGCCATGGCACAGATACGCAGTATTTT.

The rearrangement links TRBV12-5 to TRBJ1-1; D is ambiguous. The germline CDR1 and CDR2 sequences are LGHNT and FRNRAP. The CDR3 covers 13 residues. V lost 6 bases and J 3 bases, leaving 11 bases between the germline ends. CDR3 sequence (DNA): TGTGCTAGTGGACGCGACTTATACACTGAAGCTTTCTTT. It codes for CASGRDLYTEAFF.

The sample holds a few counts of this clone. The chain uses TRBV2 and TRBJ2-7, with TRBD1 identical over 10 bases. This CDR3 contains 15 residues. Germline V CDR1 and CDR2: SNHLY, FYNNEI. J was trimmed by 2 bases and V by 6 bases; bases with no gene match: 7. In DNA form, the CDR3 reads TGTGCCAGCAGGGGCTCCGGGACAGGGGCCTACGAGCAGTACTTC. Protein product: CASRGSGTGAYEQYF.

This clone was picked up a small number of times. The V call is TRBV4-3, the J call TRBJ2-1, with 7 bases lining up with TRBD1. V dropped 4 bases and J dropped 3; count of bases not matched to a gene: 12. This CDR3 comprises 17 residues. CDR1 is LGHNA, CDR2 YSLEER, per germline. The CDR3 spells CASSRVKTGKGYNEQFF. CDR3 nucleotide sequence: TGCGCCAGCAGCCGGGTCAAGACAGGGAAGGGCTACAATGAGCAGTTCTTC.

The chain employs TRBV11-2 and TRBJ2-7, with TRBD1 matching over 8 bases. Trimming cost V 4 bases and J 3 bases; bases outside gene matches: 8. CDR3 length equals 15 residues. CDR1 is SGHAT, CDR2 FQNNGV, per germline. The CDR3 coding sequence is TGTGCCAGCAGCTCGCCAAACAGGGGGATCTACGAGCAGTACTTC. Its protein product is CASSSPNRGIYEQYF.

The chain uses TRBV9 and TRBJ2-1, with TRBD1 identical over 7 bases. V shed 3 bases and J 4 bases; nucleotides not matched to a gene: 16. CDR1 is SGDLS, CDR2 YYNGEE, per germline. CDR3 length equals 18 residues. The CDR3: CASSEGAWARMTYNEQFF. The CDR3 region has the DNA TGTGCCAGCAGCGAGGGGGCATGGGCTAGGATGACTTACAATGAGCAGTTCTTC.

V is TRBV5-4 and J is TRBJ1-5; D is undetermined. The germline CDR1 and CDR2 sequences are SGHNT and YYREEE (reference sequence). V shed 4 bases and J shed 5 bases, with 16 bases lying between them. The CDR3 runs to 15 residues. As DNA, the CDR3 is TGTGCCAGCAGCCCGCGGGCATACCCTTATCAGCCCCAGCATTTT. Its translation: CASSPRAYPYQPQHF.

The genes are TRBV6-6 and TRBJ2-3, with 9 bases matching TRBD2. Trimming removed 5 bases from V and 2 bases from J; junction bases left unmatched: 5. Germline V CDR1 and CDR2: MNHNY, SVGAGI (reference sequence). The length of the CDR3 is 15 residues. CDR3 in amino acids: CASSTTSGYTDTQYF. Here the CDR3 DNA reads TGTGCCAGCAGTACCACTAGCGGGTACACAGATACGCAGTATTTT.

The chain links TRBV10-3 to TRBJ1-1; D gene uncertain. The V gene lost 6 bases and the J gene lost 7 bases, with 9 bases spanning the gap. The germline gives CDR1 ENHRY, CDR2 SYGVKD. The CDR3 loop spans 11 amino acids. The DNA of the CDR3 is TGTGCCATCAGGGGCCAGGTTGAAGCTTTCTTT. It encodes CAIRGQVEAFF.

This clone showed up just a few times. The chain recombines TRBV10-3 with TRBJ2-3; 8 bases are shared with TRBD1. Germline trimming cut 5 bases from V and 2 bases from J; bases unmatched to any gene: 3. The CDR3 spans 14 residues. Germline lookup yields CDR1 ENHRY and CDR2 SYGVKD. CDR3 coding DNA: TGTGCCATCAGTACGGACAGGGCCACAGATACGCAGTATTTT. This codes for CAISTDRATDTQYF.

This chain joins TRBV11-2 and TRBJ2-1; 10 positions match TRBD1. Germline lookup yields CDR1 SGHAT and CDR2 FQNNGV. The CDR3 is made up of 13 amino acids. V lost 8 bases, J lost 8 bases, and 6 bases stayed unmatched. CDR3 DNA sequence: TGTGCCAGCGGCGGACAGGGGGTTCATGAGCAGTTCTTC. Translating gives CASGGQGVHEQFF.

The chain links TRBV7-2 to TRBJ2-5; 7 bases match TRBD1. The CDR3 is 15 residues long. V lost 2 bases and J lost 3; bases outside the gene matches: 6. Germline values: CDR1 SGHTA, CDR2 FQGNSA. The CDR3 sequence is CASSLRGTGEETQYF. The CDR3 DNA is TGTGCCAGCAGCTTAAGAGGAACAGGGGAAGAGACCCAGTACTTC.

The V call is TRBV2, the J call TRBJ1-4, with D possibly TRBD1 on 5 matching bases. The length of the CDR3 is 13 residues. Germline-derived CDR1 and CDR2 are SNHLY and FYNNEI. Trimming stripped 10 bases from V and 5 bases from J, with 14 bases between. In DNA, the CDR3 is TGTGCCACCAAGGGGCCCGGGAATGAAAAACTGTTTTTT. Its protein product is CATKGPGNEKLFF.

V and J are TRBV4-2 and TRBJ2-3; 16 bases are shared with TRBD2. The CDR3 has 18 amino acids. V trimming: 4 bases; J trimming: 2 bases; junction bases outside the gene matches: 6. Germline V gene data show CDR1 as LGHNA and CDR2 as YNFKEQ. CDR3 sequence reads: CASSLGTSGGASTDTQYF. Written as DNA, the CDR3 is TGTGCCAGCAGCCTTGGGACTAGCGGGGGGGCATCCACAGATACGCAGTATTTT.